This TCR beta chain emerged from a study of blood T cell repertoires in COVID-19. For the study at large: Two negative PCRs, clearance, or symptom resolution characterized the recovered Cohort 3 donors.

Assay: immunoSEQ multiplex PCR; the TCRdb copy retains only in-frame clones and omits some. The data hold some 180,000 clones, with roughly 85% observed a single time. Trimming took off 3 bases at V and 0 bases at J, with 8 bases between the two ends. CDR1 is DFQATT and CDR2 is SNEGSKA in the germline V gene (reference sequence). This CDR3 is built from 14 residues. Study members were between about 18 and 100 years old and lived in 20 to 30 US regions. The clonotype was recovered from a woman aged 70-85 years in a cohort exposed to, infected with or recovered from COVID-19 (not recorded which). The chain uses TRBV20-1 and TRBJ2-2; possibly TRBD1 for D (6 bases). Material for sequencing was PBMCs or T cells enriched from blood (not recorded which). CDR3 DNA sequence: TGCAGTGCTAGTACAGGGTCGAACACCGGGGAGCTGTTTTTT. Amino acid sequence: CSASTGSNTGELFF.